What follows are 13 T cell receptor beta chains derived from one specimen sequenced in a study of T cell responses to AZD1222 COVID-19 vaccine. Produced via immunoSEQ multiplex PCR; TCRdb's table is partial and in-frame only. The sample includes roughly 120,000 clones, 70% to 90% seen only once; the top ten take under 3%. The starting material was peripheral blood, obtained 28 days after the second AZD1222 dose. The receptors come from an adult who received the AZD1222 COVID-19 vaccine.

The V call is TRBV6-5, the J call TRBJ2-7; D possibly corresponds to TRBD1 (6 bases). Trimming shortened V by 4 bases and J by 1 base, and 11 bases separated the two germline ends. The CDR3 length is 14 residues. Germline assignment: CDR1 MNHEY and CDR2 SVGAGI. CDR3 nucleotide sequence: TGTGCCAGCAGTTGGACAGCTGGGTCCTACGAGCAGTACTTC. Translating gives CASSWTAGSYEQYF.

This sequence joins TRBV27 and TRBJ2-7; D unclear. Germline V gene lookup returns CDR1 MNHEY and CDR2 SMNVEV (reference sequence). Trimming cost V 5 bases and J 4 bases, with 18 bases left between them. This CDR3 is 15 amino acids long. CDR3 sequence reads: CASSEINTGSYEQYF. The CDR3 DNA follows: TGTGCCAGCAGTGAGATCAACACTGGGTCATACGAGCAGTACTTC.

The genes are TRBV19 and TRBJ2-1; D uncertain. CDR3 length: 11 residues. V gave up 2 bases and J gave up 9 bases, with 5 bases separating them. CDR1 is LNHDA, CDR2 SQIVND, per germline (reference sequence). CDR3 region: CASSISVEQFF. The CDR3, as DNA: TGTGCCAGTAGTATATCTGTTGAGCAGTTCTTC.

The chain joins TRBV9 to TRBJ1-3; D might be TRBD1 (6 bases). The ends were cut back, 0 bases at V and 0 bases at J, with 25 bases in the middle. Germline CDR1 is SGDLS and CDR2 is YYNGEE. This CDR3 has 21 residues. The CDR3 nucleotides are TGTGCCAGCAGCGTAGATTTTACTTTGGTGTCGGGACAAGGCTCTGGAAACACCATATATTTT. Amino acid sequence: CASSVDFTLVSGQGSGNTIYF.

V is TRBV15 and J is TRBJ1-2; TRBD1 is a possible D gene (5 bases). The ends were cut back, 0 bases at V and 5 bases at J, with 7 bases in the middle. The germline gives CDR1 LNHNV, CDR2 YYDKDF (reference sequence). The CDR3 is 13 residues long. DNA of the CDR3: TGTGCCACCAGCAGAGATGAGGGGTATGGCTACACCTTC. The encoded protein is CATSRDEGYGYTF.

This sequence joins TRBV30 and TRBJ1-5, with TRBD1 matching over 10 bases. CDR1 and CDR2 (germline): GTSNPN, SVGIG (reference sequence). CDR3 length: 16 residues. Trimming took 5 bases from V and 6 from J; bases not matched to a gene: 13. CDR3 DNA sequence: TGTGCCTGGGGCCGTCCCGGGACAGGGGTCAGTCAGCCCCAGCATTTT. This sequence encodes CAWGRPGTGVSQPQHF.

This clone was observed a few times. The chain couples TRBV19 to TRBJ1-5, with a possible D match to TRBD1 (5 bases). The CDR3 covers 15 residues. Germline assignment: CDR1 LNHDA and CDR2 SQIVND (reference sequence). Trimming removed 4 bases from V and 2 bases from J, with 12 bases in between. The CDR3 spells CASSRDRAGNQPQHF. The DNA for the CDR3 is TGTGCCAGTAGTAGGGACCGGGCGGGCAATCAGCCCCAGCATTTT.

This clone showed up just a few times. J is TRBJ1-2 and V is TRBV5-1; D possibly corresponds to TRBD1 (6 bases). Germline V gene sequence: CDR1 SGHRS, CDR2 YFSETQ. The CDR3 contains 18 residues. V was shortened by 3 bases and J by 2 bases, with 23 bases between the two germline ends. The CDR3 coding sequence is TGCGCCAGCAGCTCACCCGACAGGCCCAAGTTGGTAAACTATGGCTACACCTTC. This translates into CASSSPDRPKLVNYGYTF.

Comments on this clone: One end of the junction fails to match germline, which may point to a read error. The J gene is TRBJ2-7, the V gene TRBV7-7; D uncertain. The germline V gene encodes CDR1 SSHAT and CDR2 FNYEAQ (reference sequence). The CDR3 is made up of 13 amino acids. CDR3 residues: CASSFGPSYEQYF. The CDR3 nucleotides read TGTGCTAGCAGCTTTGGACCATCCTACGAGCAGTACTTC.

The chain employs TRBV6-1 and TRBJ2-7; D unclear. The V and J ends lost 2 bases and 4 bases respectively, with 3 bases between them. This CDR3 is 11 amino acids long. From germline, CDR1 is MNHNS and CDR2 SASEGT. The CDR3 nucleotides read TGTGCCAGCAGTGAACAGTACGAGCAGTACTTC. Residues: CASSEQYEQYF.

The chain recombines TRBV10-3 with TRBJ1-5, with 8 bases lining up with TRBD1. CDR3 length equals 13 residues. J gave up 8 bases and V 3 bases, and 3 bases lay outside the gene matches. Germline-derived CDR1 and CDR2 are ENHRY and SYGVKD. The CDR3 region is CAISEQGEKPQHF. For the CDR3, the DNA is TGTGCCATCAGTGAACAGGGGGAGAAGCCCCAGCATTTT.

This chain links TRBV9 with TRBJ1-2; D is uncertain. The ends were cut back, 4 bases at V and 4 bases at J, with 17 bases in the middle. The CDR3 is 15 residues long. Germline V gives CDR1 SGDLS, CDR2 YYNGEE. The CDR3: CASSPQASGSYGYTF. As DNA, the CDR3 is TGTGCCAGCAGCCCCCAGGCGTCAGGCTCCTATGGCTACACCTTC.

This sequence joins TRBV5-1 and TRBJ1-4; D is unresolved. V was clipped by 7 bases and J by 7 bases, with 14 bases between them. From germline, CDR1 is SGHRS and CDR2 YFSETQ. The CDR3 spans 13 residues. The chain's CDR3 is CASCAGPGEKLFF. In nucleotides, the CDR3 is TGCGCCAGCTGTGCCGGGCCCGGTGAAAAACTGTTTTTT.